This T cell receptor beta chain was obtained from a study of Graves' ophthalmopathy and Graves' hyperthyroidism. The junction had 12 bases not matched to a gene; V was cut back by 6 bases and J by 5 bases. Germline V gives CDR1 DFQATT, CDR2 SNEGSKA (reference sequence). The CDR3 extends over 14 amino acids. Amplification of the TCR beta CDR3 regions used RNA transcripts (as template). The authors performed first-round RT-PCR with HTBI primers and then a second-round multiplex PCR. Using its own MiXCR run on the multiplex PCR reads, TCRdb lists one record per CDR3 protein. There are some 380,000 distinct CDR3 sequences in the sample; over 15% occur only once, and approximately 7% lies in the top ten. This clonotype has a count of ten or more. Its antigen is unknown. Excluded: other autoimmune disease, uncontrolled infection, pregnancy or lactation. Study conclusions and caveats: Using 13 signatures, a model distinguished ophthalmopathy from stable hyperthyroidism, reaching around 90% sensitivity and 81.08% specificity.

The sequenced sample was peripheral blood. The sequence came from a woman younger than 30 with stable Graves' hyperthyroidism. The J gene is TRBJ1-1, the V gene TRBV20-1, with 7 bases fitting TRBD1. The CDR3 spells CSASLVGGGTEAFF. The CDR3 bases are TGCAGTGCCAGCCTGGTAGGGGGCGGGACTGAAGCTTTCTTT.